The entry that follows covers one T cell receptor (beta chain) sequence. What it binds is not known. This specimen comes from a study of OX40 agonist ivuxolimab in advanced cancers. Study-level information: Ivuxolimab was delivered to patients intravenously every 2 weeks at doses spanning 0.01 to 10 mg/kg. Under the entry rules, prior anti-PD-1, anti-PD-L1 or anti-CTLA-4 therapy was allowed, and 40% had some. Broader study findings: Relative to CD4+, CD8+ T cells held more expanded clones on average.

The CDR3 extends over 15 amino acids. The germline V and J ends were trimmed by 0 bases and 5 bases, with 13 bases remaining between them. From germline, CDR1 is ENHRY and CDR2 SYGVKD. Here immunoSEQ multiplex PCR was the method, and the copy in TCRdb shows in-frame clones only, minus some. The top ten clones hold roughly 0.98% of a sample with about 68,000 clones, roughly 90% of them seen once. The source is an adult with an advanced solid tumor such as melanoma, head and neck, liver or kidney cancer. The source was CD4+ or CD8+ T cells sorted from blood, collected in a trial of the OX40 agonist ivuxolimab. This rearrangement joins TRBV10-3 to TRBJ2-5; D remains unclear. CDR3 sequence: CAISESGIARETQYF. CDR3 DNA: TGTGCCATCAGTGAGTCGGGGATAGCACGGGAGACCCAGTACTTC.